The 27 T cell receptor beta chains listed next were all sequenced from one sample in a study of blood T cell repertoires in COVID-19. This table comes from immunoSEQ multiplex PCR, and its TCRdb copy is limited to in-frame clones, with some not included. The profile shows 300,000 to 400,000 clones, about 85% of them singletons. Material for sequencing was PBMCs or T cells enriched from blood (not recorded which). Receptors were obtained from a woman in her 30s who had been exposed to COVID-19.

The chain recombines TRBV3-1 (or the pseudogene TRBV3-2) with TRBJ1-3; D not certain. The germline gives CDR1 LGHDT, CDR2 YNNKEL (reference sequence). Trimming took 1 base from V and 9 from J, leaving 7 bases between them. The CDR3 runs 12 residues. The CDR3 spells CASSQVSGTIYF. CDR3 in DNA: TGTGCCAGCAGCCAAGTCAGTGGCACCATATATTTT.

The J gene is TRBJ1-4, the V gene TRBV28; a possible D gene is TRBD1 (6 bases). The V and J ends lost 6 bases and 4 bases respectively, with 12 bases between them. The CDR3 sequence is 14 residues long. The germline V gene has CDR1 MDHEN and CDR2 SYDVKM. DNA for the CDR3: TGTGCCAGCAGGGAGACAGGACTTAATGAAAAACTGTTTTTT. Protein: CASRETGLNEKLFF.

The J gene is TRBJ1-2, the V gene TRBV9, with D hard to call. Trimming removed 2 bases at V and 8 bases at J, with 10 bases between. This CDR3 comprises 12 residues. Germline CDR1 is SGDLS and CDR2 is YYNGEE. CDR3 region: CASSVYSSGYTF. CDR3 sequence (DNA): TGTGCCAGCAGCGTTTATTCGTCCGGCTACACCTTC. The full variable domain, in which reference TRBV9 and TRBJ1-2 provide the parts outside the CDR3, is DSGVTQTPKHLITATGQRVTLRCSPRSGDLSVYWYQQSLDQGLQFLIQYYNGEERAKGNILERFSAQQFPDLHSELNLSSLELGDSALYFCASSVYSSGYTFGSGTRLTVV.

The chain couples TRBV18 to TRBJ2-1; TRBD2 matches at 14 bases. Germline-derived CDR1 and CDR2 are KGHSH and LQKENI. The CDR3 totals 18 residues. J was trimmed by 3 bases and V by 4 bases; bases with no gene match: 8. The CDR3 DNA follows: TGTGCCAGCTCACTTGGGACTAGCGGGGGCCGGGACTACAATGAGCAGTTCTTC. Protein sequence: CASSLGTSGGRDYNEQFF.

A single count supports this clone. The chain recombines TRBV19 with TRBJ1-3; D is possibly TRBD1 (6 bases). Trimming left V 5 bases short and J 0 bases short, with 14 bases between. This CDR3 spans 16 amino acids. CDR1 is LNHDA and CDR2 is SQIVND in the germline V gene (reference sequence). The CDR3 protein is CASSSTRGLSGNTIYF. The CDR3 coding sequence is TGTGCCAGTAGTTCTACCAGGGGCCTCTCTGGAAACACCATATATTTT.

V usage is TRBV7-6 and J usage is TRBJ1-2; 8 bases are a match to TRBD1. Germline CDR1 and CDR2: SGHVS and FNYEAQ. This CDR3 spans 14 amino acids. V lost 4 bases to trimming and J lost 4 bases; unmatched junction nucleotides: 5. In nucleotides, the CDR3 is TGTGCCAGCAGCTCAGGGACAGGCGGCTATGGCTACACCTTC. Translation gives CASSSGTGGYGYTF.

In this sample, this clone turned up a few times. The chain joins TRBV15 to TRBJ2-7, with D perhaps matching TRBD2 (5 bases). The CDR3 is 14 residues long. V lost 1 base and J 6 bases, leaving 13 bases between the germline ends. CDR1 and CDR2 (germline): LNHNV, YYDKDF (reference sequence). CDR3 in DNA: TGTGCCACCAGCAGAGCCAGAGGGTCCACCGAGCAGTACTTC. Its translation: CATSRARGSTEQYF.

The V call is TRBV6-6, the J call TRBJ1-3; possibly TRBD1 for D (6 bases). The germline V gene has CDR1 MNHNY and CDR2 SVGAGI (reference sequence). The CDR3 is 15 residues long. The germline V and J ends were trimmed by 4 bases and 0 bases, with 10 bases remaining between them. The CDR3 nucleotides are TGTGCCAGCAGTTTCACAGGGATCTCTGGAAACACCATATATTTT. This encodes CASSFTGISGNTIYF.

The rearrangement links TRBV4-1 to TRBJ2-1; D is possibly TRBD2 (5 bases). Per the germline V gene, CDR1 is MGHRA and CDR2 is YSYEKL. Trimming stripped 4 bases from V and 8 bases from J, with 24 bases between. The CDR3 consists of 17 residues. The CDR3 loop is CASSRSQNTGSRDEQFF. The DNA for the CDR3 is TGCGCCAGCAGCCGCAGCCAAAATACGGGAAGTAGAGATGAGCAGTTCTTC.

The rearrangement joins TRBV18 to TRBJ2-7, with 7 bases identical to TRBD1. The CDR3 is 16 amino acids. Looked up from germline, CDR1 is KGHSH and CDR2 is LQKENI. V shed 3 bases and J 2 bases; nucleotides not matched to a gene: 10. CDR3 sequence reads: CASSPATGTDTYEQYF. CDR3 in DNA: TGTGCCAGCTCACCGGCCACCGGGACAGATACCTACGAGCAGTACTTC.

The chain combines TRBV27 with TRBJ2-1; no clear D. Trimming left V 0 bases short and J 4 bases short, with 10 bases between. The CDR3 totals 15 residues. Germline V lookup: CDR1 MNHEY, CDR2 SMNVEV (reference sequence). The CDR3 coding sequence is TGTGCCAGCAGTTTATCCACTCGATCTTACAATGAGCAGTTCTTC. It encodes CASSLSTRSYNEQFF.

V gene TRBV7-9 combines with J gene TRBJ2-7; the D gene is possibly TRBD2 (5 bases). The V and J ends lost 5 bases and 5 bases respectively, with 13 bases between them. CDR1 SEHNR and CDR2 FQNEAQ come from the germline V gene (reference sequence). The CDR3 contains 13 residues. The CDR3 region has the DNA TGTGCCAGCAGCCCCTTAGGGAGCAACGAGCAGTACTTC. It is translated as CASSPLGSNEQYF. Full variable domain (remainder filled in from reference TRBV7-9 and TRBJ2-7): DTGVSQNPRHKITKRGQNVTFRCDPISEHNRLYWYRQTLGQGPEFLTYFQNEAQLEKSRLLSDRFSAERPKGSFSTLEIQRTEQGDSAMYLCASSPLGSNEQYFGPGTRLTVT.

For the CDR3, the DNA is TGTGCCAGCAGTCTATCAACGCCGGGAGCAAGGGGCTATGGCTACACCTTC. Its translation is CASSLSTPGARGYGYTF. The rearrangement links TRBV28 to TRBJ1-2, with D perhaps matching TRBD1 (5 bases). V was clipped by 5 bases and J by 4 bases, with 23 bases between them. Germline CDR1 and CDR2: MDHEN and SYDVKM. The CDR3 runs 17 residues.

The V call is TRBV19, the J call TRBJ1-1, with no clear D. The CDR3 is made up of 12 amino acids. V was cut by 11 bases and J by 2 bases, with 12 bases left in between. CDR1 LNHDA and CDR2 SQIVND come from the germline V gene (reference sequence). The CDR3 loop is CAAGAPNTEAFF. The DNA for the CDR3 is TGTGCCGCGGGAGCCCCAAACACTGAAGCTTTCTTT.

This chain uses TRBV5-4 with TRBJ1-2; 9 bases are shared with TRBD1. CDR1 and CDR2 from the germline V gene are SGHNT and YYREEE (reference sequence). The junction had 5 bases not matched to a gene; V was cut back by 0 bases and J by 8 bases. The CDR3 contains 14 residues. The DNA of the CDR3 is TGTGCCAGCAGCTTGGCCGGACAGGGGCCGGGCTACACCTTC. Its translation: CASSLAGQGPGYTF.

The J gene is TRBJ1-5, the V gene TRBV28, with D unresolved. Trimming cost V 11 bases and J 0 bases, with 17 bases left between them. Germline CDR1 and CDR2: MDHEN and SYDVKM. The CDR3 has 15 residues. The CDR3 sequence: CASHPPGYSNQPQHF. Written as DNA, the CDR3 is TGTGCCTCCCACCCCCCGGGGTATAGCAATCAGCCCCAGCATTTT.

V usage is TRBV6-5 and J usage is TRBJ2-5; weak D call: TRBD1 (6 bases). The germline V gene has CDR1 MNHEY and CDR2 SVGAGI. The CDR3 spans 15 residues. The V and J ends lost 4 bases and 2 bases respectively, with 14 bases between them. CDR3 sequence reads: CASSSSGTLQETQYF. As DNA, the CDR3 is TGTGCCAGCAGTTCCTCCGGGACACTTCAAGAGACCCAGTACTTC.

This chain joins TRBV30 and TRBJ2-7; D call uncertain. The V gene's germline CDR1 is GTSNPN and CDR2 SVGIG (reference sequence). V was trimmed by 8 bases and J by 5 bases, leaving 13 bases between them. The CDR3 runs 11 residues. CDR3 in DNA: TGTGCCCTTTCCTTGGCCGACGAGCAGTACTTC. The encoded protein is CALSLADEQYF.

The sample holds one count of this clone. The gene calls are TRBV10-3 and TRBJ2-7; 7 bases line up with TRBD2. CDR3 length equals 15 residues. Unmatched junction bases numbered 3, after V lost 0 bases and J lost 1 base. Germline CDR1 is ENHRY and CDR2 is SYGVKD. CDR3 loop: CAISESQRESYEQYF. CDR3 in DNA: TGTGCCATCAGTGAGTCCCAGCGGGAATCCTACGAGCAGTACTTC.

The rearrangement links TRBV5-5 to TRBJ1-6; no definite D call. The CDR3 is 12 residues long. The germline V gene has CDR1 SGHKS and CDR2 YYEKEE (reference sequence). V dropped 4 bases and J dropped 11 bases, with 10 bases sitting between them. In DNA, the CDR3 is TGTGCCAGCAGCCCTAAGAATACACCCCTCCACTTT. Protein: CASSPKNTPLHF.

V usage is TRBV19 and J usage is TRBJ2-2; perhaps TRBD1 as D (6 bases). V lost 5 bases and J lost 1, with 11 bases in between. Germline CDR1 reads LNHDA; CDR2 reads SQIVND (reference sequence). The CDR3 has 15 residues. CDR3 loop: CASSPRQVNTGELFF. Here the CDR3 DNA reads TGTGCCAGTAGTCCACGACAGGTGAACACCGGGGAGCTGTTTTTT.

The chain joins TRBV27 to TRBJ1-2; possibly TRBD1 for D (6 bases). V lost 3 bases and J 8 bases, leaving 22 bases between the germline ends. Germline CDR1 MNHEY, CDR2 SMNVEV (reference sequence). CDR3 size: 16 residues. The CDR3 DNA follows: TGTGCCAGCAGTTTTTTTGTAGGCACAGGGAGTTGGGGCTACACCTTC. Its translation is CASSFFVGTGSWGYTF.

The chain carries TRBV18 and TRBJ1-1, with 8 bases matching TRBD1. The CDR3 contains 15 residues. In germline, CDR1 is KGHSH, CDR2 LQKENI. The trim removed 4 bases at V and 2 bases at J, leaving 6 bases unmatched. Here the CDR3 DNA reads TGTGCCAGCTCACGATCGGACAGGGATAACACTGAAGCTTTCTTT. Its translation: CASSRSDRDNTEAFF.

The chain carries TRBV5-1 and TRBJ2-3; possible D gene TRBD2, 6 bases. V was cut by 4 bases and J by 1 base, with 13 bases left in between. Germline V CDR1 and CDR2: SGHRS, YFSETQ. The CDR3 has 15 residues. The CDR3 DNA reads TGCGCCAGCAGCCTCCGGGACTCCCGCACAGATACGCAGTATTTT. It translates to CASSLRDSRTDTQYF. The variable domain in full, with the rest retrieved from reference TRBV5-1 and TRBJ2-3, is KAGVTQTPRYLIKTRGQQVTLSCSPISGHRSVSWYQQTPGQGLQFLFEYFSETQRNKGNFPGRFSGRQFSNSRSEMNVSTLELGDSALYLCASSLRDSRTDTQYFGPGTRLTVL.

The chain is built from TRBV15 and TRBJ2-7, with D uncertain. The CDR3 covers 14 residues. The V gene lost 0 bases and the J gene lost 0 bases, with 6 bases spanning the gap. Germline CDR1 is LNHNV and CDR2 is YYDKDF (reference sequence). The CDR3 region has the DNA TGTGCCACCAGCAGAGATAAGAGCTCCTACGAGCAGTACTTC. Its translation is CATSRDKSSYEQYF.

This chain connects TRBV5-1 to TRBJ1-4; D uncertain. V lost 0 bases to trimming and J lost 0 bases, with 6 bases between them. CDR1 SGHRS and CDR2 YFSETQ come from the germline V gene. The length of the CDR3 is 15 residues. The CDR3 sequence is CASSLVGATNEKLFF. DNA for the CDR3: TGCGCCAGCAGCTTGGTGGGAGCAACTAATGAAAAACTGTTTTTT.

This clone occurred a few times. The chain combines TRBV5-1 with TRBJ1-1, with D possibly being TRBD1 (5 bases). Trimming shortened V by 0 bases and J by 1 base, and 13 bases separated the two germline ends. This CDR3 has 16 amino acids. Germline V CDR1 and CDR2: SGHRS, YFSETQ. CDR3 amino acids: CASSLAKGGGNTEAFF. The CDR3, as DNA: TGCGCCAGCAGCTTGGCCAAGGGCGGGGGGAACACTGAAGCTTTCTTT.